Below are 30 T cell receptor beta chains sequenced from a single sample in a study of T cell repertoires in cytomegalovirus infection. Which antigens these TCRs recognize remains unknown. From the reads, TCRdb called clonotypes with MiXCR, one entry per CDR3 protein. The table includes 650,000 to 900,000 distinct CDR3 sequences, 25% to 35% detected once. The sequencing here drew on cultured CD8+ T cells from PBMCs, taken from culture after CMV antigen stimulation. These receptors were obtained from a human donor in good health (CMV status not recorded). Some clones in this sample may be carry-over from other donors' samples.

This clonotype was found many times. The chain recombines TRBV12-3 or TRBV12-4 with TRBJ2-3; D ambiguous. The germline V and J ends were trimmed by 5 bases and 6 bases, with 18 bases remaining between them. The length of the CDR3 is 15 residues. The CDR3 is CASSRKTGLTDTQYF. CDR3 bases: TGTGCCAGCAGTAGAAAGACTGGGTTGACGGATACGCAGTATTTT.

The CDR3: CASSREGGLGGYTF. The CDR3 DNA sequence: TGCGCCAGCAGCCGGGAGGGAGGGCTAGGCGGCTACACCTTC. The chain is built from TRBV4-1 and TRBJ1-2; no reliable D call. The germline V gene has CDR1 MGHRA and CDR2 YSYEKL. The CDR3 sequence is 14 residues long. Trimming removed 4 bases at V and 8 bases at J, with 17 bases between.

This sequence joins TRBV6-1 and TRBJ2-3; D perhaps matches TRBD2 (6 bases). Per the germline V gene, CDR1 is MNHNS and CDR2 is SASEGT. The CDR3 has 12 residues. Trimming left V 9 bases short and J 9 bases short, with 16 bases between. The CDR3 DNA follows: TGTGCCAGTCGGGGGACTGCCTTAACGCAGTATTTT. This encodes CASRGTALTQYF.

The chain employs TRBV7-4 and TRBJ1-1; D gene uncertain. V was shortened by 5 bases and J by 4 bases, with 11 bases between the two germline ends. This CDR3 has 13 amino acids. Germline assignment: CDR1 SGHVT and CDR2 SQSDAQ. The CDR3 coding sequence is TGTGCCAGCAGCCCCCCCGTCGCCACTGAAGCTTTCTTT. It specifies CASSPPVATEAFF. Looking up the rest from reference TRBV7-4 and TRBJ1-1 gives the full variable domain: GAGVSQSPRYKVAKRGRDVALRCDSISGHVTLYWYRQTLGQGSEVLTYSQSDAQRDKSGRPSGRFSAERPERSVSTLKIQRTEQGDSAVYLCASSPPVATEAFFGQGTRLTVV.

This clonotype was detected only a few times. The genes are TRBV12-5 and TRBJ2-1, with TRBD1 matching 7 bases. Germline-derived CDR1 and CDR2 are LGHNT and FRNRAP. The trim removed 4 bases at V and 0 bases at J, leaving 6 bases unmatched. This CDR3 region has 16 residues. CDR3 DNA: TGTGCTAGTGGTTGGACGACAGGGAGCTCCTACAATGAGCAGTTCTTC. The encoded protein is CASGWTTGSSYNEQFF.

This rearrangement joins TRBV12-3 or TRBV12-4 to TRBJ2-2; TRBD1 matches 9 bases. Trimming took 1 base from V and 3 from J; bases not matched to a gene: 3. CDR3 size: 16 residues. CDR3 amino acids: CASSLGDRDYTGELFF. CDR3 bases: TGTGCCAGCAGTTTAGGGGACAGGGATTACACCGGGGAGCTGTTTTTT.

This clonotype was picked up a small number of times. The CDR3 here is CASSPYSANYGYTF. As DNA, the CDR3 is TGTGCCAGCAGCCCTTATTCGGCTAACTATGGCTACACCTTC. V is TRBV7-6 and J is TRBJ1-2; D is uncertain. V lost 5 bases and J lost 0, with 10 bases in between. The CDR3 length is 14 residues. CDR1 and CDR2 from the germline V gene are SGHVS and FNYEAQ.

Only a few counts were recorded for this clonotype. The chain couples TRBV20-1 to TRBJ2-5, with D uncertain. Germline V gives CDR1 DFQATT, CDR2 SNEGSKA (reference sequence). The CDR3 covers 13 residues. V lost 0 bases and J lost 2, with 7 bases in between. The CDR3 reads CSARDWQQETQYF. The CDR3 DNA reads TGCAGTGCTAGAGATTGGCAGCAAGAGACCCAGTACTTC.

This clonotype was counted only a few times. The chain joins TRBV7-6 to TRBJ1-1; 8 bases line up with TRBD1. V lost 1 base to trimming and J lost 3 bases; unmatched junction nucleotides: 4. CDR1 is SGHVS and CDR2 is FNYEAQ in the germline V gene. The CDR3 is 15 residues long. CDR3 in DNA: TGTGCCAGCAGCTTAGGCGACAGGGGACACACTGAAGCTTTCTTT. Translation: CASSLGDRGHTEAFF.

This clonotype was detected ten times or more. The V gene is TRBV7-2, the J gene TRBJ1-2, with TRBD1 matching over 11 bases. Germline V gives CDR1 SGHTA, CDR2 FQGNSA. The length of the CDR3 is 15 residues. The J segment lost 3 bases and the V segment lost 4 bases, leaving 4 bases of the junction unmatched. CDR3 amino acids: CASSSPGQGDYGYTF. The CDR3 nucleotides read TGTGCCAGCAGCTCTCCGGGACAGGGGGACTATGGCTACACCTTC.

This clonotype has just one count. The V and J genes are TRBV9 and TRBJ2-1; D possibly corresponds to TRBD1 (5 bases). The CDR3 is 12 residues long. In germline, CDR1 is SGDLS, CDR2 YYNGEE. Trimming took off 6 bases at V and 8 bases at J, with 12 bases between the two ends. The DNA for the CDR3 is TGTGCCAGCACACACGAGACAGATGAGCAGTTCTTC. The encoded protein is CASTHETDEQFF.

Comment on this clonotype: An end of the junction does not agree with germline; a read error may underlie this. The V gene is TRBV4-1, the J gene TRBJ1-6; D call uncertain. The CDR3 has 13 residues. The germline V gene encodes CDR1 MGHRA and CDR2 YSYEKL. CDR3: CASSQGTSSPLHF. In DNA form, the CDR3 reads TGTGCCAGCAGCCAAGGAACCTCTTCACCCCTCCACTTT.

J is TRBJ2-5 and V is TRBV7-9, with 8 bases fitting TRBD1. Per the germline V gene, CDR1 is SEHNR and CDR2 is FQNEAQ (reference sequence). V shed 6 bases, J shed 4 bases, and the junction held 10 bases outside the gene matches. The CDR3 loop spans 15 amino acids. CDR3 sequence: CASSYGQGGLETQYF. CDR3 DNA: TGTGCCAGCAGTTACGGACAGGGAGGTTTAGAGACCCAGTACTTC.

The chain uses TRBV6-6 and TRBJ2-5, with TRBD2 matching 10 bases. With V trimmed by 0 bases and J by 4 bases, 5 bases remained unmatched. CDR3 length: 16 residues. Germline CDR1 is MNHNY and CDR2 is SVGAGI (reference sequence). CDR3 nucleotides: TGTGCCAGCAGTTACTCGATGGCTAGCGGGGGAGAGACCCAGTACTTC. This sequence encodes CASSYSMASGGETQYF.

The gene calls are TRBV28 and TRBJ2-5, with TRBD1 matching over 7 bases. Per germline, CDR1 MDHEN and CDR2 SYDVKM. V dropped 5 bases and J dropped 1; count of bases not matched to a gene: 10. This CDR3 has 16 amino acids. CDR3 loop: CASSRGSGGVQETQYF. CDR3 DNA: TGTGCCAGCAGTCGAGGTTCAGGGGGTGTCCAAGAGACCCAGTACTTC.

The rearrangement uses TRBV9 and TRBJ2-1; no clear D gene. The CDR3 length is 13 residues. Trimming removed 0 bases at V and 7 bases at J, with 8 bases between. Germline CDR1 reads SGDLS; CDR2 reads YYNGEE. The CDR3 reads CASSVEGLNEQFF. CDR3 sequence (DNA): TGTGCCAGCAGCGTAGAGGGCCTTAATGAGCAGTTCTTC.

Worth noting for this clonotype: Given a much more abundant clone one base away, this may be a read error. V gene TRBV10-3 combines with J gene TRBJ1-1; D is possibly TRBD1 (5 bases). Trimming left V 7 bases short and J 1 base short, with 7 bases between. CDR1 and CDR2 (germline): ENHRY, SYGVKD. This CDR3 spans 12 amino acids. CDR3 nucleotide sequence: TGTGCCATCATGGGGGGGAACACTGAAGCTTTCTTT. Translated: CAIMGGNTEAFF.

This clonotype has only a few counts. Written as DNA, the CDR3 is TGTGCCAGCAGCGTAGGAGGGGTTGACTATGGCTACACCTTC. Protein sequence: CASSVGGVDYGYTF. This sequence joins TRBV9 and TRBJ1-2, with D possibly being TRBD1 (5 bases). Germline V gene lookup returns CDR1 SGDLS and CDR2 YYNGEE. The CDR3 covers 14 residues. The germline V and J ends were trimmed by 0 bases and 3 bases, with 9 bases remaining between them.

This clonotype was seen more than once but under ten times. The chain links TRBV7-9 to TRBJ2-4; D ambiguous. This CDR3 is 16 amino acids long. Germline V gene lookup returns CDR1 SEHNR and CDR2 FQNEAQ (reference sequence). Trimming pared 2 bases from V and 1 base from J, leaving 12 bases between. CDR3 nucleotides: TGTGCCAGCAGCTTACCGCCATTGGGGGCCAAAAACATTCAGTACTTC. Translated, it gives CASSLPPLGAKNIQYF.

This clonotype was recorded many times. The chain links TRBV7-2 to TRBJ2-7; D could derive from TRBD1 or TRBD2 (5 bases each). Trimming removed 5 bases from V and 0 bases from J, with 23 bases in between. Germline V gene sequence: CDR1 SGHTA, CDR2 FQGNSA. The length of the CDR3 is 18 residues. The CDR3 nucleotides are TGTGCCAGCAGCCCGCTTTCAAATAGGGACCACAGCTCCTACGAGCAGTACGTC. Residues: CASSPLSNRDHSSYEQYV.

A few counts support this clonotype. This rearrangement joins TRBV6-1 to TRBJ1-1; D is ambiguous. Germline V gene sequence: CDR1 MNHNS, CDR2 SASEGT. V dropped 5 bases and J dropped 6 bases, with 16 bases sitting between them. CDR3 length: 14 residues. The CDR3 loop is CASSPGLAEAEAFF. The CDR3 nucleotides are TGTGCCAGCAGTCCTGGACTGGCCGAGGCTGAAGCTTTCTTT.

CDR3: CASSLNSALEKLFF. The CDR3 DNA sequence: TGTGCCAGCAGCTTAAACAGCGCCCTTGAAAAACTGTTTTTT. The genes are TRBV7-9 and TRBJ1-4, with D hard to call. The length of the CDR3 is 14 residues. V was pared by 2 bases and J by 7 bases, with 11 bases between. CDR1 and CDR2 (germline): SEHNR, FQNEAQ (reference sequence).

This clonotype has more than one count but fewer than ten. This chain uses TRBV6-5 with TRBJ1-2, with a weak D call TRBD1 (6 bases). V lost 7 bases to trimming and J lost 4 bases, with 16 bases between them. The CDR3 is 14 residues long. Germline loops: CDR1 MNHEY, CDR2 SVGAGI. The CDR3 region is CASTYLTGTYGYTF. The CDR3 nucleotides read TGTGCCAGCACCTACCTGACAGGAACCTATGGCTACACCTTC.

This clonotype was seen repeatedly, ten times or more. The rearrangement links TRBV7-9 to TRBJ2-1; D is possibly TRBD2 (5 bases). V dropped 2 bases and J dropped 0 bases, with 11 bases sitting between them. From germline, CDR1 is SEHNR and CDR2 FQNEAQ (reference sequence). This CDR3 is built from 16 residues. The CDR3 DNA sequence: TGTGCCAGCAGCTTAATAGGTAGCGCCTCCTACAATGAGCAGTTCTTC. This sequence encodes CASSLIGSASYNEQFF. Variable domain in full (rest from reference TRBV7-9 and TRBJ2-1): DTGVSQNPRHKITKRGQNVTFRCDPISEHNRLYWYRQTLGQGPEFLTYFQNEAQLEKSRLLSDRFSAERPKGSFSTLEIQRTEQGDSAMYLCASSLIGSASYNEQFFGPGTRLTVL.

This clonotype has only a few counts. The V gene is TRBV2, the J gene TRBJ2-7, with a possible D match to TRBD2 (7 bases). The CDR3 length is 12 residues. The V and J ends lost 6 bases and 4 bases respectively, with 10 bases between them. Germline values: CDR1 SNHLY, CDR2 FYNNEI. CDR3 in amino acids: CASRGGQYEQYF. For the CDR3, the DNA is TGTGCCAGCAGGGGGGGGCAGTACGAGCAGTACTTC.

This clonotype was observed a handful of times. The gene calls are TRBV4-3 and TRBJ1-5, with 9 bases identical to TRBD1. This CDR3 spans 13 amino acids. Germline V gene lookup returns CDR1 LGHNA and CDR2 YSLEER. V shed 3 bases and J 6 bases; nucleotides not matched to a gene: 0. Here the CDR3 reads CASSQTGGQPQHF. CDR3 DNA sequence: TGCGCCAGCAGCCAGACAGGGGGTCAGCCCCAGCATTTT.

V and J are TRBV2 and TRBJ1-1, with a weak D call TRBD1 (5 bases). The germline CDR1 and CDR2 sequences are SNHLY and FYNNEI. V lost 8 bases to trimming and J lost 0 bases, with 10 bases between them. The length of the CDR3 is 13 residues. CDR3 coding DNA: TGTGCCAGCGGGGACGGAATGAACACTGAAGCTTTCTTT. Protein: CASGDGMNTEAFF.

The V gene is TRBV5-6, the J gene TRBJ1-5, with TRBD1 as a possible D gene (5 bases). The germline CDR1 and CDR2 sequences are SGHDT and YYEEEE. Trimming pared 5 bases from V and 5 bases from J, leaving 11 bases between. The CDR3 runs 13 residues. Here the CDR3 DNA reads TGTGCCAGCAGTTCCGGGACTTATCAGCCCCAGCATTTT. Its protein product is CASSSGTYQPQHF.

This rearrangement joins TRBV7-6 to TRBJ1-6, with no clear D. The CDR3 covers 13 residues. With 1 base removed from V and 10 bases from J, the gap between germline ends came to 8 bases. Germline CDR1 SGHVS, CDR2 FNYEAQ. Written as DNA, the CDR3 is TGTGCCAGCAGCTTAGACTTGGAATCACCCCTCCACTTT. This sequence encodes CASSLDLESPLHF.

This clonotype was detected a few times. CDR3 in amino acids: CAISDLGQGRNQPQHF. The CDR3 coding sequence is TGTGCCATCAGTGACCTCGGACAGGGACGGAATCAGCCCCAGCATTTT. The rearrangement links TRBV10-3 to TRBJ1-5; 8 nucleotides align to TRBD1. The CDR3 spans 16 residues. CDR1 and CDR2 (germline): ENHRY, SYGVKD. V lost 3 bases and J lost 4; bases outside the gene matches: 8.